This T cell receptor beta chain was sequenced for a study of blood T cell repertoires in COVID-19. Study-level background: Samples came from the United States, Italy and Spain, spanning acute and convalescent COVID-19. T cells, B-cell-depleted T cells, or PBMCs supplied cDNA or gDNA.

Under the authors' procedure: For nucleated cells, counts were estimated from reference gene primer amplification. Sequenced by immunoSEQ multiplex PCR; TCRdb stores in-frame clones only, minus some. V, J and clone size reflect that table, while D and trimming were determined from the DNA. The sample has 300,000 to 400,000 clones, around 90% seen once. This CDR3 has 15 amino acids. Germline CDR1 is GTSNPN and CDR2 is SVGIG (reference sequence). The junction had 8 bases not matched to a gene; V was cut back by 0 bases and J by 9 bases. The TCR originated in a woman younger than 30 who had recovered from COVID-19. The sample taken for sequencing was peripheral blood. V is TRBV30 and J is TRBJ2-1, with 10 bases lining up with TRBD2. As DNA, the CDR3 is TGTGCCTGGAGTGTAAACCTAGCGGGAGTGGGTGAGCAGTTCTTC. Protein: CAWSVNLAGVGEQFF.